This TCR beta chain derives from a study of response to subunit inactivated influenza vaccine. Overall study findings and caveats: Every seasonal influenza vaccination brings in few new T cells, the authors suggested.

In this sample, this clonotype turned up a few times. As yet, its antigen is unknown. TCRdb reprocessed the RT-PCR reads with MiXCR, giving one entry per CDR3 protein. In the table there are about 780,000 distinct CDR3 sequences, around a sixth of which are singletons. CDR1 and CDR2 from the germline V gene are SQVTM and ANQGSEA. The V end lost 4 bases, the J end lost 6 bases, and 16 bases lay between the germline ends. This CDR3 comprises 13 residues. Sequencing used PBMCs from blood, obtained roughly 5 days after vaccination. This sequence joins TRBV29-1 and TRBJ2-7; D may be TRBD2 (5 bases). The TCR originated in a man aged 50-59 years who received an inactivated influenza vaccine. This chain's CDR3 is CSVGPRGGREQYF. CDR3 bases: TGCAGCGTTGGGCCTAGAGGAGGACGCGAGCAGTACTTC.